This T cell receptor beta chain was sequenced for a study of cytomegalovirus exposure and HLA in healthy donors. General study findings and limits: The study listed approximately 160 cytomegalovirus-associated TCR beta chains. In vitro checks showed that a few CMV-associated chains really do target CMV antigens.

Concerning this clone: Its antigen is not identified.

The germline V gene has CDR1 MNHNS and CDR2 SASEGT. The ends were cut back, 6 bases at V and 4 bases at J, with 17 bases in the middle. This CDR3 spans 15 amino acids. This table comes from immunoSEQ multiplex PCR, and its TCRdb copy is limited to in-frame clones, with some not included. The sample records about 180,000 clones, more than 75% being singletons. This receptor was taken from a man between 18 and 35 years old in good health and CMV-seropositive. V gene TRBV6-1 combines with J gene TRBJ2-3, with a weak D call TRBD1 (6 bases). Sequencing was done on a sample of PBMCs. CDR3 amino acids: CASSTGGHSPDTQYF. The CDR3 DNA is TGTGCCAGCAGCACTGGGGGACACTCTCCAGATACGCAGTATTTT.